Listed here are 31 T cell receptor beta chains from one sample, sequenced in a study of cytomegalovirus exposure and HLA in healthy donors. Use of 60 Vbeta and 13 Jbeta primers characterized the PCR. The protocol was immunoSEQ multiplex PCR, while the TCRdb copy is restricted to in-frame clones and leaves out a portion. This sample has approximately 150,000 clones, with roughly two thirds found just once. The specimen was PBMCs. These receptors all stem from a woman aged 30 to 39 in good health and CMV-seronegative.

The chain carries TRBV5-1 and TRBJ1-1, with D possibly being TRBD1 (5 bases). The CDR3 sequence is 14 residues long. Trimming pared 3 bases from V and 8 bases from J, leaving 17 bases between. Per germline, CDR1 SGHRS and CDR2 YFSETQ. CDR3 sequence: CASSSQGVRGEAFF. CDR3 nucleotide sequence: TGCGCCAGCAGCTCCCAGGGTGTTAGGGGAGAAGCTTTCTTT.

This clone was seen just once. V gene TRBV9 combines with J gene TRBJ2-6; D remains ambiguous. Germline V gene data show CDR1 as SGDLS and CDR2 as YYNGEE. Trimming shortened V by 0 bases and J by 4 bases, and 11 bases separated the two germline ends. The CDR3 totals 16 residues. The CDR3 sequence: CASSVEMASGANVLTF. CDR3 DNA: TGTGCCAGCAGCGTAGAAATGGCCTCCGGGGCCAACGTCCTGACTTTC.

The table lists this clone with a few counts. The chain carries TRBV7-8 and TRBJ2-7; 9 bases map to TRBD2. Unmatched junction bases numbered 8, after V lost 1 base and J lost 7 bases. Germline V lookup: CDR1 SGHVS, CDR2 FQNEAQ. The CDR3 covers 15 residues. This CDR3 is CASSLDLAGKGEQYF. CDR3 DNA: TGTGCCAGCAGCTTAGACCTAGCGGGAAAGGGGGAGCAGTACTTC.

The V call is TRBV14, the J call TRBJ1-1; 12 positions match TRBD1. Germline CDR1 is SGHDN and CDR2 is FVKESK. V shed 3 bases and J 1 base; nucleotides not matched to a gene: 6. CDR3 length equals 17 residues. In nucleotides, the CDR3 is TGTGCCAGCAGCCAGCTGACGGGACAGGGGGCGAACACTGAAGCTTTCTTT. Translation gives CASSQLTGQGANTEAFF.

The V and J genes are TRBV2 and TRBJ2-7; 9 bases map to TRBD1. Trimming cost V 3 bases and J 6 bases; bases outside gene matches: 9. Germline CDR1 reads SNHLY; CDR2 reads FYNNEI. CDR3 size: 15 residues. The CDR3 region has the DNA TGTGCCAGCAGTGACCGGACAGGGGTGCAGGGCGAGCAGTACTTC. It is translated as CASSDRTGVQGEQYF.

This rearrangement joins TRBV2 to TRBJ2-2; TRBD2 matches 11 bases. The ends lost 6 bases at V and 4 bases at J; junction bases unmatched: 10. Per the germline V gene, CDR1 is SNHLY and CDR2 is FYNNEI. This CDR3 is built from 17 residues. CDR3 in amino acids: CASSLASGRWGTGELFF. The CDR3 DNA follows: TGTGCCAGCAGCCTGGCTAGCGGGAGGTGGGGCACCGGGGAGCTGTTTTTT.

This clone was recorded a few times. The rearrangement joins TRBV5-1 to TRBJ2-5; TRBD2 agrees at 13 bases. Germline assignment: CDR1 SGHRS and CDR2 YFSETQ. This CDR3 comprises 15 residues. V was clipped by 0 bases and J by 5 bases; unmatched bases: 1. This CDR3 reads CASSLGGLAGETQYF. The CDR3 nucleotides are TGCGCCAGCAGCTTGGGGGGACTAGCGGGGGAGACCCAGTACTTC.

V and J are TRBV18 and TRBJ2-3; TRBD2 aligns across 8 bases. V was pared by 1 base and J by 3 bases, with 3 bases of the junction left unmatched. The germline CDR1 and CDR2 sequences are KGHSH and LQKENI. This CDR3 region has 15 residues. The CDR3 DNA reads TGTGCCAGCTCACCACAGAGCGGGGGAACAGATACGCAGTATTTT. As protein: CASSPQSGGTDTQYF.

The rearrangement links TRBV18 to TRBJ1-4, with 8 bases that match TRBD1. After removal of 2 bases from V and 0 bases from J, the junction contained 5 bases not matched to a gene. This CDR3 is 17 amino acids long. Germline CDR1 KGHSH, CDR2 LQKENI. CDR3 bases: TGTGCCAGCTCACCATACAGGGGGGATGCAACTAATGAAAAACTGTTTTTT. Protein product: CASSPYRGDATNEKLFF.

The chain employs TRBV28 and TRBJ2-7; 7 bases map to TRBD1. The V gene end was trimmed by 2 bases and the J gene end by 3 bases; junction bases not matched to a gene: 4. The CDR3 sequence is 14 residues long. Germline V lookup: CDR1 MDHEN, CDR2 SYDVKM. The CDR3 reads CASSLGTVYYEQYF. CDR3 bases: TGTGCCAGCAGTTTAGGGACAGTTTACTACGAGCAGTACTTC. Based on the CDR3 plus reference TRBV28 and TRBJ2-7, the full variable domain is DVKVTQSSRYLVKRTGEKVFLECVQDMDHENMFWYRQDPGLGLRLIYFSYDVKMKEKGDIPEGYSVSREKKERFSLILESASTNQTSMYLCASSLGTVYYEQYFGPGTRLTVT.

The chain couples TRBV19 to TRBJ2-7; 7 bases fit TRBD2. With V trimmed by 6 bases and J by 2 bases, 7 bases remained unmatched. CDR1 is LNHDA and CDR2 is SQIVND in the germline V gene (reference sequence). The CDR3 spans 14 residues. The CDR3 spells CASSPGGYAYEQYF. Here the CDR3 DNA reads TGTGCCAGTAGCCCCGGGGGGTACGCCTACGAGCAGTACTTC.

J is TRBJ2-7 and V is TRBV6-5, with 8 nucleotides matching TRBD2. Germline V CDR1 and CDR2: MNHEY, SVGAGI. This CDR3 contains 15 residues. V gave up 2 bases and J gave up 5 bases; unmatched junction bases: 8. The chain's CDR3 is CASSYTGLASNEQYF. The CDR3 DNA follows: TGTGCCAGCAGTTACACCGGACTAGCTTCGAACGAGCAGTACTTC.

Written as DNA, the CDR3 is TGCAGCGTTGAAGATCATGAGTTTTACTATGGCTACACCTTC. This encodes CSVEDHEFYYGYTF. This chain joins TRBV29-1 and TRBJ1-2; no clear D. The CDR3 covers 14 residues. V gave up 0 bases and J gave up 3 bases, with 11 bases separating them. CDR1 is SQVTM and CDR2 is ANQGSEA in the germline V gene.

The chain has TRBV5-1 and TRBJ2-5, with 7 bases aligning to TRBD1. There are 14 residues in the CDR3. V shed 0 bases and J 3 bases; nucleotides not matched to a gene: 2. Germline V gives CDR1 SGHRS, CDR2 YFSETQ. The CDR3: CASSLDDREETQYF. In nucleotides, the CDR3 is TGCGCCAGCAGCTTGGATGACAGGGAAGAGACCCAGTACTTC.

The CDR3 is CASSDGTTHSGNTIYF. For the CDR3, the DNA is TGCGCCAGCAGCGACGGGACAACTCACTCTGGAAACACCATATATTTT. J is TRBJ1-3 and V is TRBV5-1; possibly TRBD1 for D (6 bases). CDR1 and CDR2 from the germline V gene are SGHRS and YFSETQ. V was cut by 4 bases and J by 0 bases, with 14 bases left in between. The CDR3 totals 16 residues. The complete variable domain, with remaining parts taken from reference TRBV5-1 and TRBJ1-3, reads KAGVTQTPRYLIKTRGQQVTLSCSPISGHRSVSWYQQTPGQGLQFLFEYFSETQRNKGNFPGRFSGRQFSNSRSEMNVSTLELGDSALYLCASSDGTTHSGNTIYFGEGSWLTVV.

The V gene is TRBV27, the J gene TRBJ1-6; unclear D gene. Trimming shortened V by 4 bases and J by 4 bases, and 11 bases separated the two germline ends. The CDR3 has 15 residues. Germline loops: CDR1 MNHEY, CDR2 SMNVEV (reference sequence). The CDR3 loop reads CASSWRTEYNSPLHF. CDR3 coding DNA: TGTGCCAGCAGTTGGAGGACGGAGTATAATTCACCCCTCCACTTT.

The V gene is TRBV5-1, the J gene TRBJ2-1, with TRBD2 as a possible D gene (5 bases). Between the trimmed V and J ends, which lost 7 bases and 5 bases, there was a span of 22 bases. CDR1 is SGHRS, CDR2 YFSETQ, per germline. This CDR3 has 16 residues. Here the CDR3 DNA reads TGCGCCAGCTTCCCCCTCGGGGTGGCGGTACACAATGAGCAGTTCTTC. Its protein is CASFPLGVAVHNEQFF.

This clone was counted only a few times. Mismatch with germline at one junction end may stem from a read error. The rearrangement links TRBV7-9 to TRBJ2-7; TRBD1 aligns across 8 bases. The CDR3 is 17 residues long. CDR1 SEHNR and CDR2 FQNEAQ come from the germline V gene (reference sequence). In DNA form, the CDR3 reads TGTTCCAGCAGCTTTAATACCGGGACAGGCGGCTCCTACGAGCAGTACTTC. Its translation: CSSSFNTGTGGSYEQYF. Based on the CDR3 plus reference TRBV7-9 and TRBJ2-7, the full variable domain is DTGVSQNPRHKITKRGQNVTFRCDPISEHNRLYWYRQTLGQGPEFLTYFQNEAQLEKSRLLSDRFSAERPKGSFSTLEIQRTEQGDSAMYLCSSSFNTGTGGSYEQYFGPGTRLTVT.

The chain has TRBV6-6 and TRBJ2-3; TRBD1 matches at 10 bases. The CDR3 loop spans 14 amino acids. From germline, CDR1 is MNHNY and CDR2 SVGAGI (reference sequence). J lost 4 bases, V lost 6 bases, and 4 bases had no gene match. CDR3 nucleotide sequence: TGTGCCAGCAGACAGGGGACAGGGGCAGATACGCAGTATTTT. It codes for CASRQGTGADTQYF.

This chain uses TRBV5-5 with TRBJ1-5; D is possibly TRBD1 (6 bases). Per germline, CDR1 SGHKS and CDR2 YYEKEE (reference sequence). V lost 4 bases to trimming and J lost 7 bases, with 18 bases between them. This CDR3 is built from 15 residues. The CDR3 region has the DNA TGTGCCAGCAGCCGACTCAACCAGGGGACCCAGCCCCAGCATTTT. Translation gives CASSRLNQGTQPQHF.

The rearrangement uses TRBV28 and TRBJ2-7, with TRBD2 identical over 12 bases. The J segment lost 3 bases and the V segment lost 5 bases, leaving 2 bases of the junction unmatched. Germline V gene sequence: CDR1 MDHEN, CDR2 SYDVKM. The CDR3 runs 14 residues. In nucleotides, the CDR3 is TGTGCCAGCAGTGTACTAGCGGGAGGCTACGAGCAGTACTTC. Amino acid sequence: CASSVLAGGYEQYF.

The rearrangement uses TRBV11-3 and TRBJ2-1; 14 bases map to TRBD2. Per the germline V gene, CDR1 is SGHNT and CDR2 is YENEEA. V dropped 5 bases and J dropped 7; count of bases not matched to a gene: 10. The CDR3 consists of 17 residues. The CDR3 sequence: CASSPGGTSGRMNEQFF. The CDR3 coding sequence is TGTGCCAGCAGCCCCGGAGGGACTAGCGGGAGAATGAATGAGCAGTTCTTC.

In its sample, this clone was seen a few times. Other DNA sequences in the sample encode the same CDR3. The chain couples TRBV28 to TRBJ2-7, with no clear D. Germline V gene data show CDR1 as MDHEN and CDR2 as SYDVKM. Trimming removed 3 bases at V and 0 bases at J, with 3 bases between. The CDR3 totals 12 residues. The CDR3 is CASSFSSYEQYF. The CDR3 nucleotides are TGTGCCAGCAGTTTTAGCTCCTACGAGCAGTACTTC.

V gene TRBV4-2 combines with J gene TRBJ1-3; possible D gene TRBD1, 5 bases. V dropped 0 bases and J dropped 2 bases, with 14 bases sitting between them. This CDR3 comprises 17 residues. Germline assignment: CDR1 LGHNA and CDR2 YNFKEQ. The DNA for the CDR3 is TGTGCCAGCAGCCAAGAAAATCCCAGGGCTACTGGAAACACCATATATTTT. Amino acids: CASSQENPRATGNTIYF.

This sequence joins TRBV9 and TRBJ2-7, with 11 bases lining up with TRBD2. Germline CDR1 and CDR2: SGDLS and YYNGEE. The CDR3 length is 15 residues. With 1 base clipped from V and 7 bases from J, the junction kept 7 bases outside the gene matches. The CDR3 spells CASSVTSGSLNEQYF. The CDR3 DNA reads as TGTGCCAGCAGCGTAACTAGCGGGAGTTTAAATGAGCAGTACTTC. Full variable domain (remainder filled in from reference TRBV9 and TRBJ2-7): DSGVTQTPKHLITATGQRVTLRCSPRSGDLSVYWYQQSLDQGLQFLIQYYNGEERAKGNILERFSAQQFPDLHSELNLSSLELGDSALYFCASSVTSGSLNEQYFGPGTRLTVT.

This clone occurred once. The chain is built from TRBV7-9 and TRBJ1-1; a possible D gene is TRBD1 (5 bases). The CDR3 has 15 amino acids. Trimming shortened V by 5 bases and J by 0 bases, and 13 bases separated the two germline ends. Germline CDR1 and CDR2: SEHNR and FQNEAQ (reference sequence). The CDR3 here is CASSPKWTLNTEAFF. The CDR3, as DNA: TGTGCCAGCAGCCCCAAATGGACACTGAACACTGAAGCTTTCTTT.

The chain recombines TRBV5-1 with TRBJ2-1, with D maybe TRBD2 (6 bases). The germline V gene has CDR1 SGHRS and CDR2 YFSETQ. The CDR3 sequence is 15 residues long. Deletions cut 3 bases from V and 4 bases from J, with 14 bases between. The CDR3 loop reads CASSWVGTSYNEQFF. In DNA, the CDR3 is TGCGCCAGCAGCTGGGTCGGGACTTCTTACAATGAGCAGTTCTTC.

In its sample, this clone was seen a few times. CDR3: CASSNRGRSISNQPQHF. The CDR3, as DNA: TGTGCCAGTAGTAACAGGGGGCGTTCGATTAGCAATCAGCCCCAGCATTTT. The V call is TRBV19, the J call TRBJ1-5; 9 nucleotides align to TRBD1. The junction had 7 bases not matched to a gene; V was cut back by 4 bases and J by 0 bases. This CDR3 has 17 residues. Germline V gene lookup returns CDR1 LNHDA and CDR2 SQIVND (reference sequence).

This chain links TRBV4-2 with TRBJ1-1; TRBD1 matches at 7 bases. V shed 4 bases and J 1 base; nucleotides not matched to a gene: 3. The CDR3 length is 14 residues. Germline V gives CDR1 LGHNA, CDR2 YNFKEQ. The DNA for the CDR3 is TGTGCCAGCAGCCTTACAGGGGAGAACACTGAAGCTTTCTTT. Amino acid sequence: CASSLTGENTEAFF.

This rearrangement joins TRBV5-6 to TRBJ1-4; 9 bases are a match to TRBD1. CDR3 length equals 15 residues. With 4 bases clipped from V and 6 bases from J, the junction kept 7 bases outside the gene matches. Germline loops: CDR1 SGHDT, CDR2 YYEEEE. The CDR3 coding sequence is TGTGCCAGCAGCCTAAGGGACAGGGCATATGAAAAACTGTTTTTT. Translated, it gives CASSLRDRAYEKLFF.

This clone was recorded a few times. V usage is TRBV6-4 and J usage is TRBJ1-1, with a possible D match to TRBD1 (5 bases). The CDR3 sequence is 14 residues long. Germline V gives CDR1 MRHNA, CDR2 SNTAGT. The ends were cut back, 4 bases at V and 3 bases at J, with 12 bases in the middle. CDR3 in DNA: TGTGCCAGCAGTGTTTCGGGGGAGGACACTGAAGCTTTCTTT. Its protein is CASSVSGEDTEAFF.